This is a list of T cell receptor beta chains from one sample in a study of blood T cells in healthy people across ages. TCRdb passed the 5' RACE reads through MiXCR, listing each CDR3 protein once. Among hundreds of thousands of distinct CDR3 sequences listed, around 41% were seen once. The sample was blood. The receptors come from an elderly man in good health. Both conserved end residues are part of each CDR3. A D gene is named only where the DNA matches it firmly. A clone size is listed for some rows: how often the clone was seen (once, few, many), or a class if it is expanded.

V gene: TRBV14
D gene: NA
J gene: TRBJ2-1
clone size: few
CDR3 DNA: TGTGCCAGCAGCCAAGGCGCAGGGAAGGACTACAATGAGCAGTTCTTC
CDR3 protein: CASSQGAGKDYNEQFF

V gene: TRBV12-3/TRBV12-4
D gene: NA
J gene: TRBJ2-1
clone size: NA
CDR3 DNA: TGTGCCAGCCGCGGCAGGGTGGGGGAAAGGAATGAACAGTTCTTC
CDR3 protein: CASRGRVGERNEQFF

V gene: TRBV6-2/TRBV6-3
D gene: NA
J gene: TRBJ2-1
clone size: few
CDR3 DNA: TGTGCCAGCAGACTTACTAGTATCGGGGAGCAGTTCTTC
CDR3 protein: CASRLTSIGEQFF

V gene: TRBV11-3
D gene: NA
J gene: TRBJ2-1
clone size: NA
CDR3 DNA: TGTGCCAGCAGCCCTGGGGCATTTAGGGATGAGCAGTTCTTC
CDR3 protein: CASSPGAFRDEQFF

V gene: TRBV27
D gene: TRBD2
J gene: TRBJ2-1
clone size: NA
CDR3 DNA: TGTACCAGCAGTCGAAACACGCGGGAGTTCCACAATGAGCAGTTCTTC
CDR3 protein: CTSSRNTREFHNEQFF

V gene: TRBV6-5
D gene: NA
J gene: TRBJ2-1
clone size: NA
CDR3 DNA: TGTGCCAGCAGCCGCCTAAACCCCTACAATGAGCAGTTCTTC
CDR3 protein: CASSRLNPYNEQFF

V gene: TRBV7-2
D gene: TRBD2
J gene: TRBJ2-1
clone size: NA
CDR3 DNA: TGTGCCAGCACCGGGGGGGCTAGCGGGAGGAACTCCTACAATGAGCAGTTCTTC
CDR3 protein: CASTGGASGRNSYNEQFF

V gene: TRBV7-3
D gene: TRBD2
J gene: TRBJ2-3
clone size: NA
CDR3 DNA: TGTGCCAGCAGCAAAGCACTAGCGGAAACAGATACGCAGTATTTT
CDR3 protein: CASSKALAETDTQYF

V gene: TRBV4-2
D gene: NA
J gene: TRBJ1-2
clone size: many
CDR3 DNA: TGTGCCAGCAGCCCACGGGAGGGCGGCTACACCTTC
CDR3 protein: CASSPREGGYTF

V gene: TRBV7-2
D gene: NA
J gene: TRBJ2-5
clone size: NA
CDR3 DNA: TGTGCCAGAAGCGTAGCCCTAGCCTCCCAAGAGACCCAGTACTTC
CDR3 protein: CARSVALASQETQYF

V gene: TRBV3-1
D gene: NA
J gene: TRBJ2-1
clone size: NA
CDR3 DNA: TGTGCCAGCAGCCACAGGGGAACCTACAATGAGCAGTTCTTC
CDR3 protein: CASSHRGTYNEQFF

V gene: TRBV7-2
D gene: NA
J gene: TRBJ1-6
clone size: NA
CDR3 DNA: TGTGCCAGCAGCTTAACGGGAACGTCTGGAAATTCACCCCTCCACTTT
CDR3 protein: CASSLTGTSGNSPLHF

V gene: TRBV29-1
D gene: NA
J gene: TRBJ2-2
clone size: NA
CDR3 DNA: TGCAGCGTTGAAGGAGTTCGGGCCGGGGAGCTGTTTTTT
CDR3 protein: CSVEGVRAGELFF

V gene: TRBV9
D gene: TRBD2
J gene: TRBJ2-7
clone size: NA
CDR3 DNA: TGTGCCAGCAGCGTCGGGACTAGCGGGGGTCTTGACTACGAGCAGTACTTC
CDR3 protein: CASSVGTSGGLDYEQYF

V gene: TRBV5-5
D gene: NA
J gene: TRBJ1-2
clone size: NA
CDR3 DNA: TGTGCCAGCAGCTTGGGCGGAGCCCGGGGCTACACCTTC
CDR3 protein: CASSLGGARGYTF

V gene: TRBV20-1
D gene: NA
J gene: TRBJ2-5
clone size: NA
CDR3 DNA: TGCAGTGCTAGTGATCGGGGGCCGCAAGAGACCCAGTACTTC
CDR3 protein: CSASDRGPQETQYF

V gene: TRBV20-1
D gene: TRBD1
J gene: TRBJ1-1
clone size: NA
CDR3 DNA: TGCAGTGCCAGGGGACTCCTAGGGGGCAAGGACACTGAAGCTTTCTTT
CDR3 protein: CSARGLLGGKDTEAFF

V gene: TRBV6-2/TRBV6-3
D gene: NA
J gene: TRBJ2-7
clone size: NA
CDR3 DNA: TGTGCCAGCAGTTACGCCCAGAATTGGGGCTACGAGCAGTACTTC
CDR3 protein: CASSYAQNWGYEQYF

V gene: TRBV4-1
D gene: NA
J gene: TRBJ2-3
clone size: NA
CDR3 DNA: TGCGCCAGCAGCCAAGTCCCGGACGTTAGCACAGATACGCAGTATTTT
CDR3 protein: CASSQVPDVSTDTQYF

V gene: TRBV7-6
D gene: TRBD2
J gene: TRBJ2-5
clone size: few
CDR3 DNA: TGTGCCAGCAGCCAGGGGCCACTAGCGGGAGTTGAGACCCAGTACTTC
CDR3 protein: CASSQGPLAGVETQYF

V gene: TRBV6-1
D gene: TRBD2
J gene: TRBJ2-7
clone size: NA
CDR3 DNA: TGTGCCAGCAGTGATAGCGGGAGACCCCCCTACGAGCAGTACTTC
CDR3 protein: CASSDSGRPPYEQYF

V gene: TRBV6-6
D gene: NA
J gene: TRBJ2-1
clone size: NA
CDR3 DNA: TGTGCCAGCAGCCAGACTAGAAACTCCTACAATGAGCAGTTCTTC
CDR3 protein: CASSQTRNSYNEQFF

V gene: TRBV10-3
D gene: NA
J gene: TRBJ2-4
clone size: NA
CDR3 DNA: TGTGCCACCGCTCCTCAGGGGCGCGAGCGGTACTTC
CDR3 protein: CATAPQGRERYF

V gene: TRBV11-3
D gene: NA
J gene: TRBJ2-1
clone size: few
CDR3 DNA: TGTGCCAGCAGCTTTGACGCATACAATGAGCAGTTCTTC
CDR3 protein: CASSFDAYNEQFF

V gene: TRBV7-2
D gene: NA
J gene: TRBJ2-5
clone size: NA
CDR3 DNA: TGTGCCAGCAGCTTAGCTGATGGGCTGGGACGGGAGCAGTACTTC
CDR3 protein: CASSLADGLGREQYF

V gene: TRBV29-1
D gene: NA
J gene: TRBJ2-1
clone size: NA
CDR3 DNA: TGCAGCGTTGCCTTGAGGTCTCTCTCAGCCTACAATGAGCAGTTCTTC
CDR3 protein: CSVALRSLSAYNEQFF

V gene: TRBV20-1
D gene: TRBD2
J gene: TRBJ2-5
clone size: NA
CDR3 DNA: TGCAGTGCCACCCCACTAGCGGGGATCCAAGAGACCCAGTACTTC
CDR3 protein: CSATPLAGIQETQYF

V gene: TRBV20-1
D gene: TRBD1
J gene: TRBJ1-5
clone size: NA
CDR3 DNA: TGCAGTGTGGGACAGGCCCATAATAGCAATCAGCCCCAGCATTTT
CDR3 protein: CSVGQAHNSNQPQHF

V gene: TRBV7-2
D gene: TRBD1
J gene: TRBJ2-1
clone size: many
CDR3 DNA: TGTGCCAGCAGCTCGAACAGGGGTATGAGCTCCTACAATGAGCAGTTCTTC
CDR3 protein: CASSSNRGMSSYNEQFF

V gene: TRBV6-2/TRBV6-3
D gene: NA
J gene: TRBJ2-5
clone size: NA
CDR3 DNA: TGTGCCAGCAGTTTGGGCCCCGTAGGACAAGAGACCCAGTACTTC
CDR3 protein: CASSLGPVGQETQYF

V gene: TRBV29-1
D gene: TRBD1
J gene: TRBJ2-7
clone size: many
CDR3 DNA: TGCAGCGTTGAAGGAGGGACAGGGAGACCCTACGAGCAGTACTTC
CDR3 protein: CSVEGGTGRPYEQYF

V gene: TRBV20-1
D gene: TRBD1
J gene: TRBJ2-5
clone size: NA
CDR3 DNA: TGCAGTGCTGGACACAGGGGTTTTGAAGAGACCCAGTACTTC
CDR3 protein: CSAGHRGFEETQYF

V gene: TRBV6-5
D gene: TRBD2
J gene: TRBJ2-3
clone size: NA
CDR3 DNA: TGTGCCAGCAGTTACTCGACTAGCGGGGGAGATACGCAGTATTTT
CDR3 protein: CASSYSTSGGDTQYF

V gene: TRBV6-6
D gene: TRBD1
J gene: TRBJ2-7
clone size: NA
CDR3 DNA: TGTGCCAGCATCCTGAGACAGGGGGCCTCCTACGAGCAGTACTTC
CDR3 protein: CASILRQGASYEQYF

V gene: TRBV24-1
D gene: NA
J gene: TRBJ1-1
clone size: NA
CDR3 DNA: TGTGCCACCAGTGGTGGACAGATGAACACTGAAGCTTTCTTT
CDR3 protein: CATSGGQMNTEAFF

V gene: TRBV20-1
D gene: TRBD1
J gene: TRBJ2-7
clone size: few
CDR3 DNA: TGCAGTGCTATCAGACAGGGTTCCTACGAGCAGTACTTC
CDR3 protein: CSAIRQGSYEQYF

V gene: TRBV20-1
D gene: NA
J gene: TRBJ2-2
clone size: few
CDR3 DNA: TGCAGTGCTGGCTACGGAGCCGGGGAGCTGTTTTTT
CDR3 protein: CSAGYGAGELFF

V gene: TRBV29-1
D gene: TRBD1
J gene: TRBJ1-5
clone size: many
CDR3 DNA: TGCAGCGTTGGACAGGGGAATCAGCCCCAGCATTTT
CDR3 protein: CSVGQGNQPQHF

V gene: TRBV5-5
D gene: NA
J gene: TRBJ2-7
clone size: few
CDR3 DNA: TGTGCCAGCAGCTTGGACAGGGCCGGCGAGCAGTACTTC
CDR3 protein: CASSLDRAGEQYF

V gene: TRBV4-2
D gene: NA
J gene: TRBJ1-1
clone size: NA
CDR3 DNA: TGTGCCAGCAGCCAAGAGGGCACGGTGGGAGCTGAAGCTTTCTTT
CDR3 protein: CASSQEGTVGAEAFF

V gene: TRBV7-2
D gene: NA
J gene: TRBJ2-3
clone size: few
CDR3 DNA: TGTGCCAGCAGCTTAGATCCGGGAGCTACAGATACGCAGTATTTT
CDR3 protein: CASSLDPGATDTQYF

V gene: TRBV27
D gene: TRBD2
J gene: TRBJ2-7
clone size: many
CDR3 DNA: TGTGCCAGCAGTTTAAGACGGGAGGGCCGAAGGTACGAGCAGTACTTC
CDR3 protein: CASSLRREGRRYEQYF

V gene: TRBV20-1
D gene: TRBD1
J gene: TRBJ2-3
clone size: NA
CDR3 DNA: TGCAGTGCACTGGACAGGGGGCGAGGCACAGATACGCAGTATTTT
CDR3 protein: CSALDRGRGTDTQYF

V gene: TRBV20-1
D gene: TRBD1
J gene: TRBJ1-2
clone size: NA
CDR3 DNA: TGCAGTGCTCGGGACAGACGATTCTATGGCTACACCTTC
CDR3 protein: CSARDRRFYGYTF

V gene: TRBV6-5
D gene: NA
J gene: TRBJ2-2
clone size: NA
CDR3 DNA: TGTGCCAGCAGACCAACCCTCTGGCGCACCGGGGAGCTGTTTTTT
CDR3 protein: CASRPTLWRTGELFF

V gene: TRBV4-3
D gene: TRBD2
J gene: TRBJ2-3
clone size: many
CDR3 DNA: TGCGCCAGCAGCCAAGATTTGCGACTAGCGGGAGGGCCGGATACGCAGTATTTT
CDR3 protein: CASSQDLRLAGGPDTQYF

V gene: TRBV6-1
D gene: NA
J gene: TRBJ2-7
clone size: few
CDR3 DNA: TGTGCCACGGACAGCCACTCCTACGAGCAGTACTTC
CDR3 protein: CATDSHSYEQYF

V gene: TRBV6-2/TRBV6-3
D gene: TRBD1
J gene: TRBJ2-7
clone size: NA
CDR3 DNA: TGTGCCAGCAGACACGGGACAGGGAGGATCGAGCAGTACTTC
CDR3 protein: CASRHGTGRIEQYF

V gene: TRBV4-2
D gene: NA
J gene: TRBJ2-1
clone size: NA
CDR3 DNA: TGTGCCAGCAGCCACCGACTAGTAGGCTACAATGAGCAGTTCTTC
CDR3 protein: CASSHRLVGYNEQFF

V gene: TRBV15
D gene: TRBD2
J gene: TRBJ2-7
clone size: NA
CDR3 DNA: TGTGCCACCAGCAGACCCGGGACTAGCGGGGGCGCGAAGTACTTC
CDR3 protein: CATSRPGTSGGAKYF

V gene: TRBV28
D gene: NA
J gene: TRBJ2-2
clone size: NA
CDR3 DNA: TGTGCCGTCCAATCACAGAACACCGGGGAGCTGTTTTTT
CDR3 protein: CAVQSQNTGELFF

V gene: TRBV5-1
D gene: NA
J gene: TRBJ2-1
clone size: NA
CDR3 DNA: TGCGCCAGCAGCTTGGCCCCCGGACAGAGCAATGAGCAGTTCTTC
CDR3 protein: CASSLAPGQSNEQFF